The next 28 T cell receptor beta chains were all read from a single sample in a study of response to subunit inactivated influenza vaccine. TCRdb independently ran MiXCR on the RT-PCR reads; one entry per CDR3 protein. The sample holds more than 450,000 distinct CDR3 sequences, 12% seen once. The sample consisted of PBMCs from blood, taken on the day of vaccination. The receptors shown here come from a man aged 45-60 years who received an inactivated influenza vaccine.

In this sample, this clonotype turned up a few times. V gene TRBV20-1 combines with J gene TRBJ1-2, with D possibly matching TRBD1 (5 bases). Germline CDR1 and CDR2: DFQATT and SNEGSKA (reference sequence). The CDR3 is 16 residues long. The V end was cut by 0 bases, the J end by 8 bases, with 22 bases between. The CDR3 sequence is CSARERGTELWLGYTF. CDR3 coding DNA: TGCAGTGCTAGAGAACGGGGGACTGAACTATGGTTAGGCTACACCTTC.

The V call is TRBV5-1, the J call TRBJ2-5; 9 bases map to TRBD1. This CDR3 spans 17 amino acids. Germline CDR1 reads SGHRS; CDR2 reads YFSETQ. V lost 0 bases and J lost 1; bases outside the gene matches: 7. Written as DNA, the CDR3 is TGCGCCAGCAGCTTGGGCTACAGGGGGCCCCTCCAAGAGACCCAGTACTTC. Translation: CASSLGYRGPLQETQYF.

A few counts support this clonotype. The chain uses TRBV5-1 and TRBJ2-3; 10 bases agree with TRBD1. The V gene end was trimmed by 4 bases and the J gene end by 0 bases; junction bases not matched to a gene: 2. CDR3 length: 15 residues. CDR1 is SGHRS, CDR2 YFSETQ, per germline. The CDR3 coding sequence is TGCGCCAGCAGCAGGACAGGGGGTAGCACAGATACGCAGTATTTT. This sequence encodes CASSRTGGSTDTQYF. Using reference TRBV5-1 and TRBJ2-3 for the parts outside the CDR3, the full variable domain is KAGVTQTPRYLIKTRGQQVTLSCSPISGHRSVSWYQQTPGQGLQFLFEYFSETQRNKGNFPGRFSGRQFSNSRSEMNVSTLELGDSALYLCASSRTGGSTDTQYFGPGTRLTVL.

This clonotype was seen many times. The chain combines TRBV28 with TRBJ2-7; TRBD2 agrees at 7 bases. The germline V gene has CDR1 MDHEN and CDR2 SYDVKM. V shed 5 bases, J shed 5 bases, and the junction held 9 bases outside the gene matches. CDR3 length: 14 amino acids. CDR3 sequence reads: CASSPTSDFHEQYF. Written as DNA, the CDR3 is TGTGCCAGCAGTCCTACTAGCGATTTCCACGAGCAGTACTTC.

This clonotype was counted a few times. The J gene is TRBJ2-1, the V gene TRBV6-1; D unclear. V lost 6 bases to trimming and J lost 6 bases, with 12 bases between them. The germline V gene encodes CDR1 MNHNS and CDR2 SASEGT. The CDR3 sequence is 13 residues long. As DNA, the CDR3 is TGTGCCAGCAGCTCCCTAGGGATCAATGAGCAGTTCTTC. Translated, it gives CASSSLGINEQFF.

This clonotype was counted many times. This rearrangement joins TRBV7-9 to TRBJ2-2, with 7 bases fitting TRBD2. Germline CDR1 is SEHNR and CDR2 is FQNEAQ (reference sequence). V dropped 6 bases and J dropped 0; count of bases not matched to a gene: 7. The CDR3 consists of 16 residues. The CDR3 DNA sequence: TGTGCCAGCAGACCAGGACTAGACTCGAACACCGGGGAGCTGTTTTTT. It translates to CASRPGLDSNTGELFF. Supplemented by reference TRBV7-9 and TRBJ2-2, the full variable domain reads DTGVSQNPRHKITKRGQNVTFRCDPISEHNRLYWYRQTLGQGPEFLTYFQNEAQLEKSRLLSDRFSAERPKGSFSTLEIQRTEQGDSAMYLCASRPGLDSNTGELFFGEGSRLTVL.

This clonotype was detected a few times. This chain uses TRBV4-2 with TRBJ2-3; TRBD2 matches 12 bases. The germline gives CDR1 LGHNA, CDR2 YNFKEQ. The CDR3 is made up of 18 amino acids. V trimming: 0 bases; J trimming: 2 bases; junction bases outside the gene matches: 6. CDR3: CASSQDLTSGGYTDTQYF. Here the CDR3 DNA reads TGTGCCAGCAGCCAAGATCTTACTAGCGGGGGGTACACAGATACGCAGTATTTT.

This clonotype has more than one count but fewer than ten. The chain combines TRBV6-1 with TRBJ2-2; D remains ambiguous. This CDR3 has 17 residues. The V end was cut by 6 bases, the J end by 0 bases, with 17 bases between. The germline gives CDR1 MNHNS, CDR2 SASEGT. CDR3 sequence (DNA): TGTGCCAGCAGCCCTATCGGACCCGATACGAACACCGGGGAGCTGTTTTTT. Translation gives CASSPIGPDTNTGELFF.

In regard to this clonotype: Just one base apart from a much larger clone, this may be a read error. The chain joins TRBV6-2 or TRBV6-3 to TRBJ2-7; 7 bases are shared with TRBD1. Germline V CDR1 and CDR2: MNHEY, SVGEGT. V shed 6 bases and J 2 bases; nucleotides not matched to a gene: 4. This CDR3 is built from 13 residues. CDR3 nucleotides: TGTGCCAGCAGAGATGGACAGGCCTACGAGCAGTACTTC. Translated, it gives CASRDGQAYEQYF.

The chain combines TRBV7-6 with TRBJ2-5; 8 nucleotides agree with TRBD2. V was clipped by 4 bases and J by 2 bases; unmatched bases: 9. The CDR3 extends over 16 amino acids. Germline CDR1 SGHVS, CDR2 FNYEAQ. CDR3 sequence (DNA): TGTGCCAGCAGCTCCATGCCCACTAGCGGACAAGAGACCCAGTACTTC. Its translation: CASSSMPTSGQETQYF.

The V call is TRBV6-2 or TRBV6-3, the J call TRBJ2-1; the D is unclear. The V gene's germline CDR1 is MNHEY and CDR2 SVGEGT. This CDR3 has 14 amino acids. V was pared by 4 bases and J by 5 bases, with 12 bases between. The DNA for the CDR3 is TGTGCCAGCAGTTTGTATAACCGGGACAATGAGCAGTTCTTC. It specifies CASSLYNRDNEQFF.

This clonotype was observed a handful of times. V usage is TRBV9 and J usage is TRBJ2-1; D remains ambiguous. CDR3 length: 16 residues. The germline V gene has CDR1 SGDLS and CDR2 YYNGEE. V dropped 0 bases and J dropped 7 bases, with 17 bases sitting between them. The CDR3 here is CASSVGPTPGFNEQFF. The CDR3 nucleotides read TGTGCCAGCAGCGTAGGACCGACTCCTGGTTTTAATGAGCAGTTCTTC.

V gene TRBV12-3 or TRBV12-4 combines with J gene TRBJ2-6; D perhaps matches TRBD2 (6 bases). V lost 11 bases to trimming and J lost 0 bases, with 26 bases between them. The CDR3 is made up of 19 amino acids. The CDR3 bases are TGTGCCTTCTGTTTATGGAGGGTTTTCTCGGGCTCTGGGGCCAACGTCCTGACTTTC. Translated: CAFCLWRVFSGSGANVLTF.

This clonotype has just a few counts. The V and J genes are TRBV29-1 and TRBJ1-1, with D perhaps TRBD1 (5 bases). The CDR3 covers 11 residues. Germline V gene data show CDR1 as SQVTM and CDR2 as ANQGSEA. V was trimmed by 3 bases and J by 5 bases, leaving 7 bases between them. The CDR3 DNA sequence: TGCAGCGTTGACGGGGGTACTGAAGCTTTCTTT. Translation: CSVDGGTEAFF.

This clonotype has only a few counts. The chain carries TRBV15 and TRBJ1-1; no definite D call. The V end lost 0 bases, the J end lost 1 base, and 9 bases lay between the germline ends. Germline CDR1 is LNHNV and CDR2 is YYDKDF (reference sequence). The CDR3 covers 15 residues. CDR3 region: CATSRDLGRNTEAFF. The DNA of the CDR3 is TGTGCCACCAGCAGAGATCTAGGTAGGAACACTGAAGCTTTCTTT.

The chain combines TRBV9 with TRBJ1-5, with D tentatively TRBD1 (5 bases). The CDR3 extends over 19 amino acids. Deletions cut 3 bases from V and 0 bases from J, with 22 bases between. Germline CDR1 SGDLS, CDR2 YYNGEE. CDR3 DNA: TGTGCCAGCAGCGCTGAGGGCCAGGGCGGCCCCGATAGCAATCAGCCCCAGCATTTT. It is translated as CASSAEGQGGPDSNQPQHF. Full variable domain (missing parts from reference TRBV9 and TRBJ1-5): DSGVTQTPKHLITATGQRVTLRCSPRSGDLSVYWYQQSLDQGLQFLIQYYNGEERAKGNILERFSAQQFPDLHSELNLSSLELGDSALYFCASSAEGQGGPDSNQPQHFGDGTRLSIL.

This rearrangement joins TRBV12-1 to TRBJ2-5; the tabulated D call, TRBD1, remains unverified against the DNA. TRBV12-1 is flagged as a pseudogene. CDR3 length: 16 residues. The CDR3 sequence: CASGPGHLGLLETQYF. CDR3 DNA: TGTGCCAGCGGCCCCGGGCACCTCGGCCTTCTCGAGACCCAGTACTTC.

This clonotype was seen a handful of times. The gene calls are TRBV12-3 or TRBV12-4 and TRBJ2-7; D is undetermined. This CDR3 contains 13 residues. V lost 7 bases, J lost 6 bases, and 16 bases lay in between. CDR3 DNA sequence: TGTGCCAGCACCTATCACGGGCCTGGCGAGCAGTACTTC. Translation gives CASTYHGPGEQYF.

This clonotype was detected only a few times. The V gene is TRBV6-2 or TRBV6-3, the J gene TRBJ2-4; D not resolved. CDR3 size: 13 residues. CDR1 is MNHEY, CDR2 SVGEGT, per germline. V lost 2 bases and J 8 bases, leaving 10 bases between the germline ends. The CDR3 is CASSYLRADIQYF. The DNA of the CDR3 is TGTGCCAGCAGTTACCTCCGAGCAGACATTCAGTACTTC.

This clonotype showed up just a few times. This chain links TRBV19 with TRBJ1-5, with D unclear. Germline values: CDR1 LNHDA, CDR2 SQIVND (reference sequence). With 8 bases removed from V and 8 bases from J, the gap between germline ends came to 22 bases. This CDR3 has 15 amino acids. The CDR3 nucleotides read TGTGCCAGTCACTCAAGTGGGTCAGGAGGAGAGCCCCAGCATTTT. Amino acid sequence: CASHSSGSGGEPQHF. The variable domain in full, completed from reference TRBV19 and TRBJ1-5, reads DGGITQSPKYLFRKEGQNVTLSCEQNLNHDAMYWYRQDPGQGLRLIYYSQIVNDFQKGDIAEGYSVSREKKESFPLTVTSAQKNPTAFYLCASHSSGSGGEPQHFGDGTRLSIL.

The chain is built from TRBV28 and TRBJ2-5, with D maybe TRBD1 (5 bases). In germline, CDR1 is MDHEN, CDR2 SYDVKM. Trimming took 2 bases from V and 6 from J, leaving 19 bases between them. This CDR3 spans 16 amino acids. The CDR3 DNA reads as TGTGCCAGCAGTTTACTGAATTGGCAGGGTCAAAAGACCCAGTACTTC. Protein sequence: CASSLLNWQGQKTQYF.

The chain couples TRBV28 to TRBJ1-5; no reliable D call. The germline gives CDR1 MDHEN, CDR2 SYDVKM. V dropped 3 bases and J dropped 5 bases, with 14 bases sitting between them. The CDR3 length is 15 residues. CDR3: CASSFLPLADQPQHF. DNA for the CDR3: TGTGCCAGCAGTTTTCTCCCCTTAGCTGATCAGCCCCAGCATTTT.

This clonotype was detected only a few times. The DNA of the CDR3 is TGTGCCAGCAGTTCGACCGGGACTAGCGGGGGGCAGGAGTACTTC. Residues: CASSSTGTSGGQEYF. The chain couples TRBV27 to TRBJ2-7; 15 bases agree with TRBD2. The CDR3 extends over 15 amino acids. In germline, CDR1 is MNHEY, CDR2 SMNVEV (reference sequence). V was pared by 4 bases and J by 11 bases, with 9 bases of the junction left unmatched.

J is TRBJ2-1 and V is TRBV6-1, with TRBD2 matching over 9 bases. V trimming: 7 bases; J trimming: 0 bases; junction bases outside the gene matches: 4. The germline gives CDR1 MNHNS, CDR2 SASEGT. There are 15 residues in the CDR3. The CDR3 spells CASTSRGGSYNEQFF. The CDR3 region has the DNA TGTGCCAGCACCTCGCGGGGGGGCTCCTACAATGAGCAGTTCTTC.

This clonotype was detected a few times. DNA for the CDR3: TGTGCCAGCAGCGGGAGGACAGCCCTCGAGCAGTACTTC. It encodes CASSGRTALEQYF. This rearrangement joins TRBV5-5 to TRBJ2-7; D may correspond to TRBD1 or TRBD2 (6 bases each). The CDR3 totals 13 residues. Germline lookup yields CDR1 SGHKS and CDR2 YYEKEE (reference sequence). The V end lost 4 bases, the J end lost 6 bases, and 14 bases lay between the germline ends. Drawing the rest from reference TRBV5-5 and TRBJ2-7, the complete variable domain is DAGVTQSPTHLIKTRGQQVTLRCSPISGHKSVSWYQQVLGQGPQFIFQYYEKEERGRGNFPDRFSARQFPNYSSELNVNALLLGDSALYLCASSGRTALEQYFGPGTRLTVT.

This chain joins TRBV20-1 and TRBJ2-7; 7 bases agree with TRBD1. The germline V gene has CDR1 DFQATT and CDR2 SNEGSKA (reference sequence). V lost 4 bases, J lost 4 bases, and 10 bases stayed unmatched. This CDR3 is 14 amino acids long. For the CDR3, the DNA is TGCAGTGCTAAAAACCGACAGGGATATTACGAGCAGTACTTC. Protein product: CSAKNRQGYYEQYF.

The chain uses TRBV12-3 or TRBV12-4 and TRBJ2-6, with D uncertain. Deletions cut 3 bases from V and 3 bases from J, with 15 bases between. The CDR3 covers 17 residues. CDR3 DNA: TGTGCCAGCAGTTTCCCTTTCGGTTGGAGTGGGGCCAACGTCCTGACTTTC. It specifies CASSFPFGWSGANVLTF.

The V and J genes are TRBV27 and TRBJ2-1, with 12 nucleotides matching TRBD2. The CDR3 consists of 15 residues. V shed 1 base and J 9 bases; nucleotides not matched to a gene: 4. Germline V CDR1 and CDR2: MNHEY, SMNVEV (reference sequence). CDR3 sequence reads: CASSLWTSGEVEQFF. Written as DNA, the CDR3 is TGTGCCAGCAGTTTATGGACTAGCGGGGAGGTTGAGCAGTTCTTC.